A selection of T cell receptor beta chains follows, all from one sample in a study of T-cell memory formation after mild COVID-19. A single record per CDR3 protein comes from TCRdb applying MiXCR to the 5' RACE reads. Counted here are 530,000 or so distinct CDR3 sequences, roughly 17% occurring once; the ten biggest clones make up roughly 8%. Sequenced sample: PBMCs or a T cell subset sorted from them (not recorded which). The receptor set was obtained from an adult woman who had mild COVID-19 (a few samples of this study predate the infection). Cell type and time point are not known. The CDR3 runs from the conserved cysteine through the conserved F or W. Each record gives: V gene, D gene, clone size, J gene, CDR3 protein, CDR3 DNA. A D gene is named only where the DNA matches it firmly. Not all rows give a size; the values are once, few, many and, for expanded clones, a class.

v_call: TRBV5-1; d_call: TRBD2; clone_size: NA; j_call: TRBJ2-3; cdr3_aa: CTSSSGTTFTDTQYF; cdr3_nt: TGCACCAGCAGCTCCGGGACTACCTTCACAGATACGCAGTATTTT
v_call: TRBV20-1; d_call: NA; clone_size: few; j_call: TRBJ2-7; cdr3_aa: CSARDLEGSVTRAPYEQYF; cdr3_nt: TGCAGTGCTAGAGATTTGGAGGGGAGCGTTACGAGGGCGCCCTACGAGCAGTACTTC
v_call: TRBV5-1; d_call: NA; clone_size: few; j_call: TRBJ1-1; cdr3_aa: CASSLGHQNTEAFF; cdr3_nt: TGCGCCAGCAGCTTGGGGCACCAGAACACTGAAGCTTTCTTT
v_call: TRBV27; d_call: NA; clone_size: NA; j_call: TRBJ1-5; cdr3_aa: CASSPRLPDGRRPQHF; cdr3_nt: TGTGCCAGCAGTCCCCGCCTTCCCGACGGGAGGAGGCCCCAGCATTTT
v_call: TRBV29-1; d_call: NA; clone_size: many; j_call: TRBJ2-1; cdr3_aa: CSVGTTLYNEQFF; cdr3_nt: TGCAGCGTGGGGACAACCCTCTACAATGAGCAGTTCTTC
v_call: TRBV7-2; d_call: TRBD2; clone_size: NA; j_call: TRBJ2-5; cdr3_aa: CASSLALAGGPETQYF; cdr3_nt: TGTGCCAGCAGCTTAGCCCTAGCGGGAGGGCCAGAGACCCAGTACTTC
v_call: TRBV7-6; d_call: TRBD1; clone_size: few; j_call: TRBJ1-6; cdr3_aa: CASSSGTGQNSPLHF; cdr3_nt: TGTGCCAGCAGCTCTGGGACAGGGCAAAATTCACCCCTCCACTTT
v_call: TRBV6-1; d_call: NA; clone_size: NA; j_call: TRBJ2-1; cdr3_aa: CASRDGAGRYNEQFF; cdr3_nt: TGTGCCAGCAGGGACGGAGCGGGTAGATACAATGAGCAGTTCTTC
v_call: TRBV20-1; d_call: TRBD1; clone_size: few; j_call: TRBJ2-3; cdr3_aa: CSARVSGTGGSDTQYF; cdr3_nt: TGCAGTGCTAGAGTATCCGGGACAGGGGGTTCAGATACGCAGTATTTT
v_call: TRBV29-1; d_call: NA; clone_size: few; j_call: TRBJ2-1; cdr3_aa: CSVADGTSYNEQFF; cdr3_nt: TGCAGCGTCGCCGACGGGACCTCCTACAATGAGCAGTTCTTC
v_call: TRBV5-6; d_call: NA; clone_size: NA; j_call: TRBJ1-1; cdr3_aa: CASSSDTLYRDGNTEAFF; cdr3_nt: TGTGCCAGCAGCTCGGACACATTATACAGGGACGGGAACACTGAAGCTTTCTTT
v_call: TRBV20-1; d_call: NA; clone_size: NA; j_call: TRBJ2-1; cdr3_aa: CSARDWAVNEQFF; cdr3_nt: TGCAGTGCTAGAGATTGGGCAGTAAATGAGCAGTTCTTC
v_call: TRBV7-3; d_call: NA; clone_size: few; j_call: TRBJ2-4; cdr3_aa: CASSSAGTGKNIQYF; cdr3_nt: TGTGCCAGCAGTTCGGCCGGGACGGGCAAAAACATTCAGTACTTC
v_call: TRBV18; d_call: NA; clone_size: NA; j_call: TRBJ2-7; cdr3_aa: CASSPPEGGMYF; cdr3_nt: TGTGCCAGCTCACCACCGGAAGGGGGGATGTACTTC
v_call: TRBV12-3/TRBV12-4; d_call: NA; clone_size: NA; j_call: TRBJ1-3; cdr3_aa: CASSPQGSSGNTIYF; cdr3_nt: TGTGCCAGCAGTCCTCAGGGGTCCTCTGGAAACACCATATATTTT
v_call: TRBV3-1; d_call: NA; clone_size: few; j_call: TRBJ2-7; cdr3_aa: CASSQALRVEQYF; cdr3_nt: TGTGCCAGCAGCCAAGCTTTGAGGGTCGAGCAGTACTTC
v_call: TRBV7-7; d_call: NA; clone_size: NA; j_call: TRBJ2-5; cdr3_aa: CASSLPMGVETQYF; cdr3_nt: TGTGCTAGCAGCTTACCTATGGGGGTAGAGACCCAGTACTTC
v_call: TRBV19; d_call: NA; clone_size: many; j_call: TRBJ2-2; cdr3_aa: CATPKETGLTGELFF; cdr3_nt: TGTGCCACCCCTAAGGAGACGGGACTTACCGGGGAGCTGTTTTTT
v_call: TRBV7-8; d_call: NA; clone_size: few; j_call: TRBJ1-1; cdr3_aa: CASSQSRLRSRTEAFF; cdr3_nt: TGTGCCAGCAGCCAAAGTAGGCTAAGGAGTCGAACTGAAGCTTTCTTT
v_call: TRBV20-1; d_call: NA; clone_size: few; j_call: TRBJ1-3; cdr3_aa: CSARAAGSGNTIYF; cdr3_nt: TGCAGTGCTAGAGCGGCAGGCTCTGGAAACACCATATATTTT
v_call: TRBV6-6; d_call: NA; clone_size: few; j_call: TRBJ2-5; cdr3_aa: CASSYSTTQETQYF; cdr3_nt: TGTGCCAGCAGTTACTCGACTACACAAGAGACCCAGTACTTC
v_call: TRBV5-1; d_call: TRBD2; clone_size: few; j_call: TRBJ2-3; cdr3_aa: CASSLPGLAGVTDTQYF; cdr3_nt: TGCGCCAGCAGCTTGCCGGGACTAGCGGGGGTCACAGATACGCAGTATTTT
v_call: TRBV9; d_call: NA; clone_size: NA; j_call: TRBJ1-1; cdr3_aa: CASSVGSSGFSEAFF; cdr3_nt: TGTGCCAGCAGCGTGGGTTCATCGGGATTCTCCGAAGCTTTCTTT
v_call: TRBV7-6; d_call: TRBD1; clone_size: few; j_call: TRBJ1-2; cdr3_aa: CASSLRQGIPPDYGYTF; cdr3_nt: TGTGCCAGCAGTCTGCGACAGGGGATCCCCCCCGACTATGGCTACACCTTC
v_call: TRBV25-1; d_call: NA; clone_size: NA; j_call: TRBJ2-7; cdr3_aa: CASSEPDSYEQYF; cdr3_nt: TGTGCCAGCAGTGAACCAGACTCCTACGAGCAGTACTTC
v_call: TRBV7-3; d_call: TRBD2; clone_size: few; j_call: TRBJ2-1; cdr3_aa: CASSFRPGLGGNEQFF; cdr3_nt: TGTGCCAGCAGCTTCCGCCCGGGACTAGGGGGTAATGAGCAGTTCTTC
v_call: TRBV24-1; d_call: NA; clone_size: NA; j_call: TRBJ1-2; cdr3_aa: CATADNRGGYTF; cdr3_nt: TGTGCCACCGCGGACAATCGTGGCGGCTACACCTTC
v_call: TRBV29-1; d_call: NA; clone_size: few; j_call: TRBJ1-4; cdr3_aa: CSVEDRGGIEKLFF; cdr3_nt: TGCAGCGTTGAAGATAGGGGAGGAATCGAAAAACTGTTTTTT
v_call: TRBV6-1; d_call: NA; clone_size: once; j_call: TRBJ1-6; cdr3_aa: CASRMTVKEPLHF; cdr3_nt: TGTGCCAGCAGAATGACAGTAAAGGAGCCCCTCCACTTT
v_call: TRBV7-9; d_call: TRBD1; clone_size: many; j_call: TRBJ1-1; cdr3_aa: CASSFGQGGTEAFF; cdr3_nt: TGTGCCAGCAGCTTCGGACAGGGAGGGACTGAAGCTTTCTTT
v_call: TRBV29-1; d_call: TRBD1; clone_size: NA; j_call: TRBJ2-2; cdr3_aa: CSVRDRRDTGELFF; cdr3_nt: TGCAGCGTTCGGGACAGGCGGGACACCGGGGAGCTGTTTTTT
v_call: TRBV29-1; d_call: NA; clone_size: NA; j_call: TRBJ1-2; cdr3_aa: CSVETGSSFNGYTF; cdr3_nt: TGCAGCGTTGAAACAGGGTCATCGTTTAATGGCTACACCTTC
v_call: TRBV7-9; d_call: TRBD1; clone_size: NA; j_call: TRBJ1-2; cdr3_aa: CASRPGQWDGYTF; cdr3_nt: TGTGCCAGCAGACCGGGACAGTGGGATGGCTACACCTTC
v_call: TRBV7-9; d_call: NA; clone_size: few; j_call: TRBJ1-1; cdr3_aa: CASSLAGASNTEAFF; cdr3_nt: TGTGCCAGCAGCTTAGCAGGGGCCTCCAACACTGAAGCTTTCTTT
v_call: TRBV27; d_call: TRBD1; clone_size: NA; j_call: TRBJ2-2; cdr3_aa: CASRVGTGRTGELFF; cdr3_nt: TGTGCCAGCAGGGTAGGGACAGGAAGAACCGGGGAGCTGTTTTTT
v_call: TRBV5-1; d_call: TRBD1; clone_size: few; j_call: TRBJ2-7; cdr3_aa: CASSPGQEFNEQYF; cdr3_nt: TGCGCCAGCAGCCCGGGACAGGAGTTTAACGAGCAGTACTTC
v_call: TRBV11-2; d_call: NA; clone_size: few; j_call: TRBJ1-1; cdr3_aa: CASSGIASNVVAFF; cdr3_nt: TGTGCCAGCAGCGGAATTGCCTCTAACGTTGTGGCTTTCTTT
v_call: TRBV24-1; d_call: TRBD2; clone_size: NA; j_call: TRBJ2-5; cdr3_aa: CATSSTSGRETQYF; cdr3_nt: TGTGCCACCAGTTCGACTAGCGGGAGAGAGACCCAGTACTTC
v_call: TRBV4-3; d_call: NA; clone_size: few; j_call: TRBJ1-1; cdr3_aa: CASSQTLGNTEAFF; cdr3_nt: TGCGCCAGCAGCCAAACCCTCGGAAACACTGAAGCTTTCTTT
v_call: TRBV3-1; d_call: NA; clone_size: few; j_call: TRBJ2-3; cdr3_aa: CASSQQHGGDTQYF; cdr3_nt: TGTGCCAGCAGCCAACAACACGGGGGAGATACGCAGTATTTT
v_call: TRBV6-1; d_call: TRBD2; clone_size: few; j_call: TRBJ2-3; cdr3_aa: CASSEAWGGPTDTQYF; cdr3_nt: TGTGCCAGCAGTGAAGCGTGGGGGGGACCCACAGATACGCAGTATTTT
v_call: TRBV5-1; d_call: NA; clone_size: few; j_call: TRBJ2-3; cdr3_aa: CASSLAAAPDTQYF; cdr3_nt: TGCGCCAGCAGCTTGGCCGCGGCACCAGATACGCAGTATTTT
v_call: TRBV29-1; d_call: TRBD2; clone_size: NA; j_call: TRBJ2-7; cdr3_aa: CSVRLAALYEQYF; cdr3_nt: TGCAGCGTCCGACTAGCGGCGCTCTACGAGCAGTACTTC
v_call: TRBV7-8; d_call: TRBD2; clone_size: NA; j_call: TRBJ2-7; cdr3_aa: CASSSLAGETYEQYF; cdr3_nt: TGTGCCAGCAGCTCGCTAGCGGGGGAGACCTACGAGCAGTACTTC
v_call: TRBV7-8; d_call: NA; clone_size: NA; j_call: TRBJ2-3; cdr3_aa: CASSFLGAQDTQYF; cdr3_nt: TGTGCCAGCAGCTTTCTCGGAGCCCAAGATACGCAGTATTTT
v_call: TRBV15; d_call: TRBD1; clone_size: few; j_call: TRBJ2-2; cdr3_aa: CATSRDQTGATGELFF; cdr3_nt: TGTGCCACCAGCAGAGATCAGACAGGGGCAACCGGGGAGCTGTTTTTT
v_call: TRBV20-1; d_call: NA; clone_size: NA; j_call: TRBJ2-3; cdr3_aa: CSARGGVLIDTQYF; cdr3_nt: TGCAGTGCTAGAGGCGGAGTCCTCATCGATACGCAGTATTTT
v_call: TRBV29-1; d_call: NA; clone_size: NA; j_call: TRBJ1-1; cdr3_aa: CSALGPSNTEAFF; cdr3_nt: TGCAGCGCTCTAGGGCCCTCGAACACTGAAGCTTTCTTT